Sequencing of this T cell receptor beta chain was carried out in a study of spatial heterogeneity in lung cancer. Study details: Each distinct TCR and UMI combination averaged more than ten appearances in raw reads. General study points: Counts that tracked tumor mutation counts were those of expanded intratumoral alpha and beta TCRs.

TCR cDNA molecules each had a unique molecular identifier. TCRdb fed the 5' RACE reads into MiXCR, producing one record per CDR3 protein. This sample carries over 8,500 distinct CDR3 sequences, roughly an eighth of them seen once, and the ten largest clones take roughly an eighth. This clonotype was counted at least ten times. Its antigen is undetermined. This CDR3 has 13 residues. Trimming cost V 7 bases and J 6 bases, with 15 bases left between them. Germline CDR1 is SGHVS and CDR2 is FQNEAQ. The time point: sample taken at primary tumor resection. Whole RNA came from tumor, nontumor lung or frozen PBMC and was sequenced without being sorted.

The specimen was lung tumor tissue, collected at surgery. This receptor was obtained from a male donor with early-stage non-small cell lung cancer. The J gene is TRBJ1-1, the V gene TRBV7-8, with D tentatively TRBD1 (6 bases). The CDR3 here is CASTKGEFSEAFF. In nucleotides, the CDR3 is TGTGCCAGCACCAAGGGGGAGTTTTCTGAAGCTTTCTTT.